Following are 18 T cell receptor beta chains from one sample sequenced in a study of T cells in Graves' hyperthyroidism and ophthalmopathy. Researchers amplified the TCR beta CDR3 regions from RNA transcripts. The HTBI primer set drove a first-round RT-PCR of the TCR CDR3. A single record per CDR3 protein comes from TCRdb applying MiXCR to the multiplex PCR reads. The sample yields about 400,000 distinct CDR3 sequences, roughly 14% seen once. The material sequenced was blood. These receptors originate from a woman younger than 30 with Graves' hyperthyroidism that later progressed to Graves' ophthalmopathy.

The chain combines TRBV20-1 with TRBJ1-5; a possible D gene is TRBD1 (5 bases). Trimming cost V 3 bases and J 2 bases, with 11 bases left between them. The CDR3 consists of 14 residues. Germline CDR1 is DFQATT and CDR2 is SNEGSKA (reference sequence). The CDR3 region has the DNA TGCAGTGCTAGTGAGGGGACGCGCAATCAGCCCCAGCATTTT. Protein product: CSASEGTRNQPQHF.

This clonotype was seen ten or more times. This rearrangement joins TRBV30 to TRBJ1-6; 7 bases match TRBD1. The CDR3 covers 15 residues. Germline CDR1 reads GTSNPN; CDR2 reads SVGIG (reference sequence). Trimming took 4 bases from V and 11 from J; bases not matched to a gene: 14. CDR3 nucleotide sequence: TGTGCCTGGACGACAGGGTGGTACGAAGGAACACCCCTCCACTTT. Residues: CAWTTGWYEGTPLHF.

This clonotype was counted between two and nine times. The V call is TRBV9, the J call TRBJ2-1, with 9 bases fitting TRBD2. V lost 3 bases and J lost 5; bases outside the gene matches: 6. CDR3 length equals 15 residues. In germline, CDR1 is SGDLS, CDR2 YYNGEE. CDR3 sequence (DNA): TGTGCCAGCAGCGCCCCTAGCGGGAAAAACAATGAGCAGTTCTTC. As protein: CASSAPSGKNNEQFF.

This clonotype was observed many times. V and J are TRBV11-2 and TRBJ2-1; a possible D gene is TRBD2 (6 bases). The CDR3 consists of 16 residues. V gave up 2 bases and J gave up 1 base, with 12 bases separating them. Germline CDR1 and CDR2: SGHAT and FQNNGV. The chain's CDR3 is CASSLSPSVSYNEQFF. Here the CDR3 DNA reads TGTGCCAGCAGCTTATCGCCTAGCGTTTCCTACAATGAGCAGTTCTTC.

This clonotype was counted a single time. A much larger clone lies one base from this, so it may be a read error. The CDR3 here is CASSLERVKDTGAFF. The CDR3 DNA follows: TGTGCCAGCAGCTTAGAGCGGGTAAAGGATACTGGAGCTTTCTTT. This chain links TRBV7-9 with TRBJ1-1, with D unclear. Germline V gene data show CDR1 as SEHNR and CDR2 as FQNEAQ (reference sequence). The CDR3 length is 15 residues.

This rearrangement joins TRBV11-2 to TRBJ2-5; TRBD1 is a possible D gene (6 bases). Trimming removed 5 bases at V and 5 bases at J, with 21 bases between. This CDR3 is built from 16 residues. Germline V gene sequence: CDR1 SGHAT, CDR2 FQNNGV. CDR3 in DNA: TGTGCCAGCAGCCTGGGGTCTCAGGGGATGGAGGAGACCCAGTACTTC. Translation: CASSLGSQGMEETQYF.

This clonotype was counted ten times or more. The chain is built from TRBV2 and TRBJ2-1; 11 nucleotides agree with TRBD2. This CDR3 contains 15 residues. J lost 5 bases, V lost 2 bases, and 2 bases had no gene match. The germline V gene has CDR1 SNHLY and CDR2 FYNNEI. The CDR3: CASSEPLAGDNEQFF. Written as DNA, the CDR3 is TGTGCCAGCAGTGAACCACTAGCGGGAGACAATGAGCAGTTCTTC.

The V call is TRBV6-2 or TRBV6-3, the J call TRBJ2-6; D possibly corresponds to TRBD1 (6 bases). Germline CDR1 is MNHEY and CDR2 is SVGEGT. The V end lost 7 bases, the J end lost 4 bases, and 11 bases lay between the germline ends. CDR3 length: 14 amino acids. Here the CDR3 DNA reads TGTGCCAGCACCGAGGGGGTCGGGGCCAACGTCCTGACTTTC. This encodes CASTEGVGANVLTF.

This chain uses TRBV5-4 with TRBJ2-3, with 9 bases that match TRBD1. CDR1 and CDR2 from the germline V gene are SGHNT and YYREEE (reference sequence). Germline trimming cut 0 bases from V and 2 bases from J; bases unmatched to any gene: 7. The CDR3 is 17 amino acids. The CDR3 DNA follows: TGTGCCAGCAGCTTGGCCCGTGGGACAGGGTACACAGATACGCAGTATTTT. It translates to CASSLARGTGYTDTQYF.

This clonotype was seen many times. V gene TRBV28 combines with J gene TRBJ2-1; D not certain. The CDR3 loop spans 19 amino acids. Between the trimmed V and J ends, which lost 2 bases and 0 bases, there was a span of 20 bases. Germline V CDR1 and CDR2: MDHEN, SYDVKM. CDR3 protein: CASSLEAATAASSYNEQFF. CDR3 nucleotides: TGTGCCAGCAGTTTAGAAGCCGCTACTGCCGCAAGCTCCTACAATGAGCAGTTCTTC.

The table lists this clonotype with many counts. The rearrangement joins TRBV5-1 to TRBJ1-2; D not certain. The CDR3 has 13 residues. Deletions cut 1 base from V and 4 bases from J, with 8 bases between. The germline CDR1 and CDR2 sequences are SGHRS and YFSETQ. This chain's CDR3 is CASSLFPLYGYTF. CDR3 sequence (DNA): TGCGCCAGCAGCTTGTTCCCTCTCTATGGCTACACCTTC.

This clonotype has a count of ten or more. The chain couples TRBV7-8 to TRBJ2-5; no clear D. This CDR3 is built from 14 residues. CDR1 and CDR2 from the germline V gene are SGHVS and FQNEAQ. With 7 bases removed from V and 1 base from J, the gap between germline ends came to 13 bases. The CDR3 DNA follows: TGTGCCAGCAAGGATTGGACCTCCCAAGAGACCCAGTACTTC. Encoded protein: CASKDWTSQETQYF.

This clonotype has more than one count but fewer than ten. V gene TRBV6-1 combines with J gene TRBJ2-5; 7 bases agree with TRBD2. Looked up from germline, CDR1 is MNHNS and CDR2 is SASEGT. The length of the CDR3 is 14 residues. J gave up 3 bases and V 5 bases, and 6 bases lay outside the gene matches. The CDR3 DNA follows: TGTGCCAGCAGTTTACTAGCGCAAGAAGAGACCCAGTACTTC. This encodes CASSLLAQEETQYF.

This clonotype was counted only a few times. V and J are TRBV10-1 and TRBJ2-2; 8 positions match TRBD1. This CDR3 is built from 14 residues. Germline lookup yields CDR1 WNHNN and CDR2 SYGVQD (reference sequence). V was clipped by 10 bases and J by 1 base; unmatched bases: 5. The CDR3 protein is CATRTGKNTGELFF. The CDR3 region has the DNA TGCGCCACCAGGACAGGGAAGAACACCGGGGAGCTGTTTTTT.

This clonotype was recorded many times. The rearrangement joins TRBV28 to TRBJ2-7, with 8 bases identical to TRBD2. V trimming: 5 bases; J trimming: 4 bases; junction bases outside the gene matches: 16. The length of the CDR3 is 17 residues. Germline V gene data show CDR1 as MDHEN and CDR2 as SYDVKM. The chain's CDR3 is CASSPTPLAALFYEQYF. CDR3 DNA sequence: TGTGCCAGCAGTCCTACTCCACTAGCGGCCTTGTTTTACGAGCAGTACTTC.

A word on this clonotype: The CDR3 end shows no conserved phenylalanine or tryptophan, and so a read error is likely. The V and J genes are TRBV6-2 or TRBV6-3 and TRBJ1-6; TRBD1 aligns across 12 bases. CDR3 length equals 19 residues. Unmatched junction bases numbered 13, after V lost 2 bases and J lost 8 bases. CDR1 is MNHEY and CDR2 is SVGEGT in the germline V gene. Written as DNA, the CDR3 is TGTGCCAGCAGTTACGCTTCTCGCGGGACAGGGGGCCTGGATTCACCCCTCCACCTT. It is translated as CASSYASRGTGGLDSPLHL.

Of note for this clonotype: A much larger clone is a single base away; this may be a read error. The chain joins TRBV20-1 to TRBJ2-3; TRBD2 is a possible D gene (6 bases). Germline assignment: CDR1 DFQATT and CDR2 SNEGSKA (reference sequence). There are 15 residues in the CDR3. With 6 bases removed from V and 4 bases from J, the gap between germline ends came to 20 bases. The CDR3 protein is CSAWDSRDIADTQYF. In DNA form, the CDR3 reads TGCAGTGCCTGGGACTCGCGGGATATCGCAGATACGCAGTATTTT.

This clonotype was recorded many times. CDR3 sequence: CASSPIKGRKVTDTQYF. The CDR3 DNA sequence: TGTGCCAGCAGCCCGATTAAAGGACGGAAAGTCACAGATACGCAGTATTTT. The chain is built from TRBV11-2 and TRBJ2-3; D is unresolved. The CDR3 sequence is 17 residues long. V was trimmed by 5 bases and J by 2 bases, leaving 20 bases between them. Looked up from germline, CDR1 is SGHAT and CDR2 is FQNNGV. Supplemented by reference TRBV11-2 and TRBJ2-3, the full variable domain reads EAGVAQSPRYKIIEKRQSVAFWCNPISGHATLYWYQQILGQGPKLLIQFQNNGVVDDSQLPKDRFSAERLKGVDSTLKIQPAKLEDSAVYLCASSPIKGRKVTDTQYFGPGTRLTVL.